These T cell receptor beta chains were read from a single sample in a study of blood T cell repertoires in COVID-19. Only in-frame clones appear in the TCRdb table, and some are missing; sequencing was by immunoSEQ multiplex PCR. Of almost 55,000 clones in the sample, approximately 89% were seen once. The sequencing sample was made of peripheral blood. All receptors derive from a human donor in a cohort sampled during active COVID-19. Each CDR3 is given with its conserved first and last residue. D genes are given only for firm matches. A clone size is listed for some rows: how often the clone was seen (once, few, many), or a class if it is expanded.

CDR3nt	CDR3aa	d_gene	v_gene	j_gene	abundance
TGTGCCAGTTCCCCCTTCGGACATAGCGGTCAGCCCCAGCATTTT	CASSPFGHSGQPQHF	NA	TRBV19	TRBJ1-5	NA
TGTGCCAGCAGTTTACTGCGCGGCACTGAAGCTTTCTTT	CASSLLRGTEAFF	NA	TRBV12-3/TRBV12-4	TRBJ1-1	NA
TGTGCCAGCAGCCCCAGGTACTACGAGCAGTACTTC	CASSPRYYEQYF	NA	TRBV2	TRBJ2-7	once
TGTGCCGCGGGGGAGGCGGGGTACAGCTCTGGGGCCAACGTCCTGACTTTC	CAAGEAGYSSGANVLTF	TRBD2	TRBV19	TRBJ2-6	NA
TGTGCCAGCAGTGAACGGGGGGCTAGCGGGAGTTCGGAGACCCAGTACTTC	CASSERGASGSSETQYF	TRBD2	TRBV25-1	TRBJ2-5	NA
TGTGCCAGCAGTTTGAACGCCGGGGGGGGAAAACTGTTTTTT	CASSLNAGGGKLFF	NA	TRBV27	TRBJ1-4	few
TGTGCCAGCAGGGGGACAGTTGAATCGACCATATATTTT	CASRGTVESTIYF	TRBD1	TRBV2	TRBJ1-3	NA
TGTGCCAGCAGTCGGGGACTAGCGCCAGAGACCCAGTACTTC	CASSRGLAPETQYF	TRBD2	TRBV6-2/TRBV6-3	TRBJ2-5	NA
TGTGCCAGCTCACCGTCAGGGGGCCGGGCTGAAGCTTTCTTT	CASSPSGGRAEAFF	TRBD1	TRBV18	TRBJ1-1	once
TGTGCCAGCAGCTCCCGACTGACAGGGGACAGCACAGATACGCAGTATTTT	CASSSRLTGDSTDTQYF	TRBD1	TRBV7-2	TRBJ2-3	NA
TGTGCCAGCAGCCGGCCCCGACAGTGCTTGAGGGAAAAACTGTTTTTT	CASSRPRQCLREKLFF	NA	TRBV11-3	TRBJ1-4	NA
TGTGCCAGCAGAGCCACAGGTACCCACGAGCAGTACTTC	CASRATGTHEQYF	NA	TRBV6-5	TRBJ2-7	NA
TGTGCCAGCAGCTTACCGGGACAGGGCTCACCCCTCCACTTT	CASSLPGQGSPLHF	TRBD1	TRBV7-3	TRBJ1-6	NA
TGCGCCAGCAGCTTGGGACAAGGTCGAGAAACTGAAGCTTTCTTT	CASSLGQGRETEAFF	NA	TRBV5-1	TRBJ1-1	NA
TGTGCCAGCAGCTTGGGGGCTTTCCAAGAGACCCAGTACTTC	CASSLGAFQETQYF	NA	TRBV5-4	TRBJ2-5	NA
TGTGCCAGCTCACCTGGACAGGTTTCAGAAGCTTTCTTT	CASSPGQVSEAFF	TRBD1	TRBV18	TRBJ1-1	once
TGTGCCAGCAGCTTTTTACAGAGAACTGAAGCTTTCTTT	CASSFLQRTEAFF	NA	TRBV11-2	TRBJ1-1	once
TGTGCCTCGGGACAGGGGCTGGAACAGCCCCAGCATTTT	CASGQGLEQPQHF	TRBD1	TRBV30	TRBJ1-5	NA
TGTGCCAGCAGACGGGGACTAGCGGGAGAGAGTACGCAGTATTTT	CASRRGLAGESTQYF	TRBD2	TRBV7-2	TRBJ2-3	NA
TGTGCCAGTAGTGCGGACATTAGCACAGATACGCAGTATTTT	CASSADISTDTQYF	NA	TRBV19	TRBJ2-3	NA
TGTGCCAGCAGTCGCAGACTAGTTACCGGGGAGCTGTTTTTT	CASSRRLVTGELFF	NA	TRBV6-2/TRBV6-3	TRBJ2-2	NA
TGTGCCAGCAGCCCTAGCGGGGATTCCTACAATGAGCAGTTCTTC	CASSPSGDSYNEQFF	TRBD2	TRBV3-1/TRBV3-2	TRBJ2-1	NA
TGCGCCAGCAGCTACCGGTCGGGGGGCGCGAACACTGAAGCTTTCTTT	CASSYRSGGANTEAFF	NA	TRBV5-1	TRBJ1-1	NA
TGTGCCAGCAGCGTAGCCCCAAGCGTGGGGGAGCTGTTTTTT	CASSVAPSVGELFF	NA	TRBV9	TRBJ2-2	once
TGTGCCAGCAGCGCTGACAGGGCTACCTACAATGAGCAGTTCTTC	CASSADRATYNEQFF	TRBD1	TRBV9	TRBJ2-1	NA
TGTGCCAGCAGCCCCTCAGGAAACAATTCACCCCTCCACTTT	CASSPSGNNSPLHF	NA	TRBV5-4	TRBJ1-6	NA
TGTGCCAGTACCCAGAGGGTTTCTGGGGCCAACGTCCTGACTTTC	CASTQRVSGANVLTF	NA	TRBV19	TRBJ2-6	NA
TGTGCCAGCAGCCGACAGGGGGGCGGCAATCAGCCCCAGCATTTT	CASSRQGGGNQPQHF	TRBD1	TRBV6-5	TRBJ1-5	NA
TGTGCCAGCAGCTTTGGGGACCGGGACAGGGCCCACGAGCAGTACTTC	CASSFGDRDRAHEQYF	TRBD1	TRBV7-8	TRBJ2-7	once
TGTGCCAGCAGCTTAGCGAACACCGCGGGGACTAATGAAAAACTGTTTTTT	CASSLANTAGTNEKLFF	NA	TRBV7-9	TRBJ1-4	NA
TGTGCCAGCAGCCAAAGTCAGCAGGACAGGCAAGAGACCCAGTACTTC	CASSQSQQDRQETQYF	TRBD1	TRBV3-1/TRBV3-2	TRBJ2-5	NA
TGTGCCAGCGGAGGGGCGCCCGGGGAGACCCAGTACTTC	CASGGAPGETQYF	NA	TRBV7-2	TRBJ2-5	NA
TGTGCCAGCAGCTCAAAGGCGAACAGGGTAGCGGAGACCCAGTACTTC	CASSSKANRVAETQYF	NA	TRBV5-8	TRBJ2-5	NA
TGTGCCAGCAGTTCCACTAGCGTCGGCGAGCAGTACTTC	CASSSTSVGEQYF	TRBD2	TRBV12-3/TRBV12-4	TRBJ2-7	NA
TGTGCCAGCAGCCTAGGGGGCGCGAACACTGAAGCTTTCTTT	CASSLGGANTEAFF	TRBD1	TRBV7-2	TRBJ1-1	NA
TGTGCCAGCAGCCGATTTTTTGGGGCAGCAGATACGCAGTATTTT	CASSRFFGAADTQYF	NA	TRBV14	TRBJ2-3	NA
TGTGCCACCAGTGATTCCCTTGGAGCGGGGGGGCCAGGGGAGCAGTTCTTC	CATSDSLGAGGPGEQFF	TRBD2	TRBV24-1	TRBJ2-1	NA
TGTGCCAGCAGTTACCGGGGACAGGGCTTCTATGGCTACACCTTC	CASSYRGQGFYGYTF	TRBD1	TRBV6-2/TRBV6-3	TRBJ1-2	NA
TGCGCCAGCAGCCAAGCGGGACAGGGTGTCTATGGCTACACCTTC	CASSQAGQGVYGYTF	TRBD1	TRBV4-1	TRBJ1-2	NA
TGTGCCAGTAGTACGACTAGCGGGGGACGGATCGGCACAGATACGCAGTATTTT	CASSTTSGGRIGTDTQYF	TRBD2	TRBV19	TRBJ2-3	once
TGTGCCAGCAGTTTAGGGGCGGTGACGGCCCACGAGCAGTACTTC	CASSLGAVTAHEQYF	NA	TRBV27	TRBJ2-7	NA
TGTGCCAGTAGTATCTCCGTCGGGGGTGGATATGGCTACACCTTC	CASSISVGGGYGYTF	NA	TRBV19	TRBJ1-2	NA
TGTGCCAGCAGTTTCAGCGGCAGGGGCCACGAGCAGTACTTC	CASSFSGRGHEQYF	NA	TRBV27	TRBJ2-7	once
TGTGCCAGCAGCTCGGGACAGGGGATGGAGACCCAGTACTTC	CASSSGQGMETQYF	TRBD1	TRBV5-6	TRBJ2-5	once
TGTGCCAGCAGCAAAAGACTAGCGGATTCAGGGACCCAGTACTTC	CASSKRLADSGTQYF	TRBD2	TRBV9	TRBJ2-5	NA
TGTGCCAGTAGTATGAACGGCCACCGGGGGGATACGCAGTATTTT	CASSMNGHRGDTQYF	NA	TRBV19	TRBJ2-3	NA
TGTGCCAGCAGCCGTAGCCAGGGGCCCCAGCATTTT	CASSRSQGPQHF	NA	TRBV14	TRBJ1-5	few
TGTGCCAGCAGCCAAGGGACGGGGGGAGAGACCCAGTACTTC	CASSQGTGGETQYF	TRBD2	TRBV4-2	TRBJ2-5	NA
TGTGCCTGGGGAGCCCCTGGGGCGGGAGCAACGAACACCGGGGAGCTGTTTTTT	CAWGAPGAGATNTGELFF	TRBD2	TRBV30	TRBJ2-2	NA
TGTGCCAGCAGTTCTACAGGCTCCGGGCAGTACTTC	CASSSTGSGQYF	NA	TRBV12-3/TRBV12-4	TRBJ2-7	NA
TGCAGTGCTAGTTCGGGTGGGGCTCAGCCCCAGCATTTT	CSASSGGAQPQHF	NA	TRBV20-1	TRBJ1-5	NA
TGTGCCAGCAGTGGTCTGCGGGGCTTTTACTATGAGCAGTTCTTC	CASSGLRGFYYEQFF	NA	TRBV2	TRBJ2-1	NA
TGTGCCAGCAGCTTAGATCGGGGTAGCGGGAGTTACGAGCAGTACTTC	CASSLDRGSGSYEQYF	TRBD2	TRBV7-2	TRBJ2-7	NA
TGTGCCAGCAGTTCCATTGGGACAGTTCTCGGCGAGCAGTACTTC	CASSSIGTVLGEQYF	TRBD1	TRBV27	TRBJ2-7	NA
TGTGCCAGTAGTCTCGGTTCCCCCGGGACAGGGAGGTATGGCTACACCTTC	CASSLGSPGTGRYGYTF	TRBD1	TRBV19	TRBJ1-2	NA
TGTGCCAGCAGTTTAGGGACTAGCGGGAGCAATGAGCAGTTCTTC	CASSLGTSGSNEQFF	TRBD2	TRBV6-5	TRBJ2-1	NA
TGTGCCAGCAGCCAAGTAGGGGGAAACTATGGCTACACCTTC	CASSQVGGNYGYTF	NA	TRBV3-1/TRBV3-2	TRBJ1-2	NA
TGCGCCAGCAGCGCAGACAGGGGCCAAGAGACCCAGTACTTC	CASSADRGQETQYF	TRBD1	TRBV5-1	TRBJ2-5	NA
TGCGCCAGCAGCTTGGACGGACTCAATCAGCCCCAGCATTTT	CASSLDGLNQPQHF	NA	TRBV5-1	TRBJ1-5	NA
TGTGCCAGCAGTCCGGATACAGGTCCTGGAAACACCATATATTTT	CASSPDTGPGNTIYF	NA	TRBV28	TRBJ1-3	NA